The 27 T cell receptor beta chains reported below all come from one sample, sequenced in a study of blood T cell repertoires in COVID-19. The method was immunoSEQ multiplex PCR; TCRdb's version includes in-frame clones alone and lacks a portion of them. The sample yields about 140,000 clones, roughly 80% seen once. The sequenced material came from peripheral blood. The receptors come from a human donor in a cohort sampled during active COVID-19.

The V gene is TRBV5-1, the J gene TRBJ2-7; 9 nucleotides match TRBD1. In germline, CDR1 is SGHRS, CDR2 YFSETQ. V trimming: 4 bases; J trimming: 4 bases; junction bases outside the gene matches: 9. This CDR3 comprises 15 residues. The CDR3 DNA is TGCGCCAGCAGCCGTGAGGGGACAGGGCCATACGAGCAGTACTTC. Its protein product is CASSREGTGPYEQYF.

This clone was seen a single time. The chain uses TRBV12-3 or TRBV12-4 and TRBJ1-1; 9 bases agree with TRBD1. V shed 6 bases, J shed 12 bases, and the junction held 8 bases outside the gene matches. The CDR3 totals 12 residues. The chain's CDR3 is CASSPNRGRSFF. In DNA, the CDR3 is TGTGCCAGCAGCCCGAACAGGGGGCGGTCTTTCTTT.

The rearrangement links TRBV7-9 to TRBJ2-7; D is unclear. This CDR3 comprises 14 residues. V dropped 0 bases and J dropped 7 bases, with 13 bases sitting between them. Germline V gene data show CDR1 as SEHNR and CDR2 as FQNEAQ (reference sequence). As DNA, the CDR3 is TGTGCCAGCAGCTTAGCCCCGGGTCCTCAAGAGCAGTACTTC. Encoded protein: CASSLAPGPQEQYF. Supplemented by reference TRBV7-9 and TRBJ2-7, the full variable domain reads DTGVSQNPRHKITKRGQNVTFRCDPISEHNRLYWYRQTLGQGPEFLTYFQNEAQLEKSRLLSDRFSAERPKGSFSTLEIQRTEQGDSAMYLCASSLAPGPQEQYFGPGTRLTVT.

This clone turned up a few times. The CDR3 sequence is CASSLSAEGSGYTF. The CDR3 DNA reads TGTGCCAGCAGCTTAAGCGCGGAAGGTAGTGGCTACACCTTC. The chain has TRBV7-3 and TRBJ1-2, with unresolved D. The CDR3 is 14 residues long. Trimming pared 1 base from V and 7 bases from J, leaving 13 bases between. The germline CDR1 and CDR2 sequences are SGHTA and FQGTGA.

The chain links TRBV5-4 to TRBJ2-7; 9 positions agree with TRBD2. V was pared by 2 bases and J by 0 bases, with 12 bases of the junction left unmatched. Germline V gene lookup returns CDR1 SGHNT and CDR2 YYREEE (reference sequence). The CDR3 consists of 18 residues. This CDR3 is CASSFRTRLAGASYEQYF. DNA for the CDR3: TGTGCCAGCAGCTTTAGGACACGTTTAGCGGGGGCCTCCTACGAGCAGTACTTC.

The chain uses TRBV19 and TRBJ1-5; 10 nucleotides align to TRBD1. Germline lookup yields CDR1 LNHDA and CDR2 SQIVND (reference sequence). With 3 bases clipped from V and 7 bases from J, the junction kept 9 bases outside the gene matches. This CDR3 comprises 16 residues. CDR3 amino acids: CASSMFGQGEEQPQHF. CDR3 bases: TGTGCCAGTAGTATGTTCGGACAGGGGGAAGAGCAGCCCCAGCATTTT.

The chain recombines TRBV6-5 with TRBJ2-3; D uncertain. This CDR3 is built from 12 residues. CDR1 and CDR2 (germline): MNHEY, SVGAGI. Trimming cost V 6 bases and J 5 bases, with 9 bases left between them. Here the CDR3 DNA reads TGTGCCAGCAGGCCTCACGGAGATACGCAGTATTTT. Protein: CASRPHGDTQYF.

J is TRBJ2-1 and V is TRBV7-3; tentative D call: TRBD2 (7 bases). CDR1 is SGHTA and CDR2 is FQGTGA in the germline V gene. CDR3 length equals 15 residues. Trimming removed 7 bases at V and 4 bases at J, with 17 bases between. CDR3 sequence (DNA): TGTGCCAGCACCGTGGGAGGGGGTCAATACAATGAGCAGTTCTTC. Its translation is CASTVGGGQYNEQFF.

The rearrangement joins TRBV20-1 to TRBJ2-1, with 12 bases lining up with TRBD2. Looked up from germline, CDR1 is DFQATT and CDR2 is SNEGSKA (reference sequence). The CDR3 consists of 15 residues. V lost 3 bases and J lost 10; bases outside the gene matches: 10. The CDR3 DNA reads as TGCAGTGCTAGTCCTACTAGCGGGGGGCTCTGGGAGCAGTTCTTC. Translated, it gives CSASPTSGGLWEQFF.

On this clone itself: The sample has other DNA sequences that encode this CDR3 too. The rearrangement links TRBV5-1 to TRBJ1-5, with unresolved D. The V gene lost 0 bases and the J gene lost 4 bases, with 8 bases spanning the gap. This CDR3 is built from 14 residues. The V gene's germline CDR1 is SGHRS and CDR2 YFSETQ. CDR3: CASSLEGRNQPQHF. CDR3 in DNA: TGCGCCAGCAGCTTGGAAGGGAGAAATCAGCCCCAGCATTTT.

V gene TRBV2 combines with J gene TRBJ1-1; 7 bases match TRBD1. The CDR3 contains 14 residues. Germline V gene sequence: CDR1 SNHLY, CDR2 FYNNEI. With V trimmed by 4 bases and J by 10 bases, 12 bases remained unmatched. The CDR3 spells CASSVGRGVPLAFF. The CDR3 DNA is TGTGCCAGCAGTGTTGGCAGGGGGGTACCCCTAGCTTTCTTT.

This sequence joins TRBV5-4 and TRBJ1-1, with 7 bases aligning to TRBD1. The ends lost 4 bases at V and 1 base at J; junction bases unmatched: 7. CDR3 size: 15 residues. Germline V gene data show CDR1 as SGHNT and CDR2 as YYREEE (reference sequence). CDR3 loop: CASSSWDSENTEAFF. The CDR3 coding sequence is TGTGCCAGCAGCAGTTGGGACAGCGAGAACACTGAAGCTTTCTTT.

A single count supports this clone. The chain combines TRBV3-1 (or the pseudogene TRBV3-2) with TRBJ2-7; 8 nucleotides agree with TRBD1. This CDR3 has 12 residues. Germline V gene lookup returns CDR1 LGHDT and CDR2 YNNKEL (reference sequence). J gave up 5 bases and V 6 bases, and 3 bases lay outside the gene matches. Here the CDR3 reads CASSLDRDEQYF. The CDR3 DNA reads TGTGCCAGCAGTTTGGACAGGGACGAGCAGTACTTC.

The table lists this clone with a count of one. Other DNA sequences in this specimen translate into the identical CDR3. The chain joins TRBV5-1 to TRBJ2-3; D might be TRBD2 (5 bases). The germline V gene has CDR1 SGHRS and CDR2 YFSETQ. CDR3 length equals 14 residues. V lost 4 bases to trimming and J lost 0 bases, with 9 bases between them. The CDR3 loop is CASSSGGSTDTQYF. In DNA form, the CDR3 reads TGCGCCAGCAGCAGCGGCGGGAGCACAGATACGCAGTATTTT.

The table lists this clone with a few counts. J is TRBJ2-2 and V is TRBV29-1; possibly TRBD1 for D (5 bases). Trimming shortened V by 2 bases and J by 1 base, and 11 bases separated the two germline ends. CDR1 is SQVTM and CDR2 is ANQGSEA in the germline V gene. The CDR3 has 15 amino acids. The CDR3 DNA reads TGCAGCGTTGAATCGCAGGGCTTGAACACCGGGGAGCTGTTTTTT. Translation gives CSVESQGLNTGELFF.

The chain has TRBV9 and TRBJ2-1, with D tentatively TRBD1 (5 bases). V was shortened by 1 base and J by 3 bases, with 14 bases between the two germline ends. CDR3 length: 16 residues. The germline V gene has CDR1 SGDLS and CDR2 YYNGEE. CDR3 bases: TGTGCCAGCAGCGTAACCCCGGACATCCGCTACAATGAGCAGTTCTTC. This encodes CASSVTPDIRYNEQFF.

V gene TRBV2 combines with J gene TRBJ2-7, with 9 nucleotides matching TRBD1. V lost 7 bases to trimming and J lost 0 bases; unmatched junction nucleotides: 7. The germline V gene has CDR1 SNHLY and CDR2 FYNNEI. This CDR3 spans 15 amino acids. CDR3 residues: CASKAGTGNSYEQYF. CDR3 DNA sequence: TGTGCCAGCAAAGCCGGGACAGGGAACTCCTACGAGCAGTACTTC.

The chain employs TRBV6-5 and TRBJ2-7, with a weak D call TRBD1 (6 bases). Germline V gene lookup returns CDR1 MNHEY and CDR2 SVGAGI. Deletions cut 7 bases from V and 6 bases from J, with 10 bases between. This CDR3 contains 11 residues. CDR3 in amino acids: CASTGAGEQYF. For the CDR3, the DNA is TGTGCCAGCACAGGGGCGGGCGAGCAGTACTTC.

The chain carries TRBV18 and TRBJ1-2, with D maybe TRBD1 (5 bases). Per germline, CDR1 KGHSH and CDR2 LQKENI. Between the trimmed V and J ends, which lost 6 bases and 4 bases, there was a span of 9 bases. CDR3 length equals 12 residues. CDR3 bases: TGTGCCAGCTCCGACAGTTCCTATGGCTACACCTTC. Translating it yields CASSDSSYGYTF.

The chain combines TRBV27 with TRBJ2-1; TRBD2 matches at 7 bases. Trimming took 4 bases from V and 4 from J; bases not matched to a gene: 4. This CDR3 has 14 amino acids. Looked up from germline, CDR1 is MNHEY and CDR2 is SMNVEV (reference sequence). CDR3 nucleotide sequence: TGTGCCAGCAGTTCGGGGGGACCATACAATGAGCAGTTCTTC. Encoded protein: CASSSGGPYNEQFF.

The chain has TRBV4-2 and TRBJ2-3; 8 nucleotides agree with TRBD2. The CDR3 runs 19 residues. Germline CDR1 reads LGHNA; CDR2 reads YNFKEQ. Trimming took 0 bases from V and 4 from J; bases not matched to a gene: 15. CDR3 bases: TGTGCCAGCAGCCAAGATCTGGGCGGGGGGCCCGTACATCCAGATACGCAGTATTTT. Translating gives CASSQDLGGGPVHPDTQYF.

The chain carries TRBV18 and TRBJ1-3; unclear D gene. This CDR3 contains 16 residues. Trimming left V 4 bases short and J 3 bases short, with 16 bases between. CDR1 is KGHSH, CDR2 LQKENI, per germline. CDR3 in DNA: TGTGCCAGCTCACGTACACGGGTGGATCGTGGAAACACCATATATTTT. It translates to CASSRTRVDRGNTIYF.

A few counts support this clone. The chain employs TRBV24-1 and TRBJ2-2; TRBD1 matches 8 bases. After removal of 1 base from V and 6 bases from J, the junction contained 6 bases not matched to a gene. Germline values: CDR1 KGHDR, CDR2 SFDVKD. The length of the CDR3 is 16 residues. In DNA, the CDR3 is TGTGCCACCAGTGATTTCGGACAGGGCCGCTCCGGGGAGCTGTTTTTT. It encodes CATSDFGQGRSGELFF.

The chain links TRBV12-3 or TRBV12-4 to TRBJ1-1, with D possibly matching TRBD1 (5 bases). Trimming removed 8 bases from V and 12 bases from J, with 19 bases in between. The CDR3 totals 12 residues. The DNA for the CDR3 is TGTGCCAGCCGTGGGGGGTGGGACGGGACTTTCTTT. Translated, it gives CASRGGWDGTFF.

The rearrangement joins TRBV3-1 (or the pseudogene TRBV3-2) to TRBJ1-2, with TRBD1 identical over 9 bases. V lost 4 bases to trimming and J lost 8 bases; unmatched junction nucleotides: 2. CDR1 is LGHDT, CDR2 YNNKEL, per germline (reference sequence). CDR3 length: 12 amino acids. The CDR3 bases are TGTGCCAGCAGCCGGACAGGGGTCGGCTACACCTTC. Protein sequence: CASSRTGVGYTF.

In nucleotides, the CDR3 is TGTGCCAGTCGCCAGACAGGGCCTGAAGCTTTCTTT. Translating it yields CASRQTGPEAFF. The rearrangement uses TRBV18 and TRBJ1-1; TRBD1 matches 7 bases. The CDR3 contains 12 residues. Germline CDR1 KGHSH, CDR2 LQKENI. V lost 9 bases, J lost 6 bases, and 7 bases stayed unmatched.

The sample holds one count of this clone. The CDR3 nucleotides read TGTGCCAGCTCTTCCGGGACAGGGGTACTCCAAGAGACCCAGTACTTC. Residues: CASSSGTGVLQETQYF. The chain employs TRBV18 and TRBJ2-5; 10 bases align to TRBD1. Germline-derived CDR1 and CDR2 are KGHSH and LQKENI. V trimming: 6 bases; J trimming: 1 base; junction bases outside the gene matches: 8. CDR3 length: 16 residues.